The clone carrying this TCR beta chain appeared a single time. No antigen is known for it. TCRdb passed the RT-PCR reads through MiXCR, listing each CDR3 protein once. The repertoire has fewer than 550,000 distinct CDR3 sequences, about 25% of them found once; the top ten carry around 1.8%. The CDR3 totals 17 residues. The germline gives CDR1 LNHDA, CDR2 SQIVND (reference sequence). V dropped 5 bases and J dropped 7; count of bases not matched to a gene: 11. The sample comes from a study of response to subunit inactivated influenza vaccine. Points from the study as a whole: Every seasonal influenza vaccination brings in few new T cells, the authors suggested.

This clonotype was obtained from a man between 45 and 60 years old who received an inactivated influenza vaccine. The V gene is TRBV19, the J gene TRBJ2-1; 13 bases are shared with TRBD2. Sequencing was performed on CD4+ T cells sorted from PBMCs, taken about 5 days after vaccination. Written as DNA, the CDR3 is TGTGCCAGTAGTTTGTTGCCTACGGGACTAGCGGGAAATGAGCAGTTCTTC. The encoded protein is CASSLLPTGLAGNEQFF.